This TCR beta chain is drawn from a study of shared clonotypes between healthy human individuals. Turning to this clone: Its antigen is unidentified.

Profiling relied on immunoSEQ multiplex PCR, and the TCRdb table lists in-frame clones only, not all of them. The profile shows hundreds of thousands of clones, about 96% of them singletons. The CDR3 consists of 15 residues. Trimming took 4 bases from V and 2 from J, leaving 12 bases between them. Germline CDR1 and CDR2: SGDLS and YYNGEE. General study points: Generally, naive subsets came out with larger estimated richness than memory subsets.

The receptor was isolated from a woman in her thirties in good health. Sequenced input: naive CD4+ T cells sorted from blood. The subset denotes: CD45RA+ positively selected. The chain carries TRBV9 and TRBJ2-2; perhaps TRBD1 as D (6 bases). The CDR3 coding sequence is TGTGCCAGCAGCTCCAAGGGACACAACACCGGGGAGCTGTTTTTT. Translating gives CASSSKGHNTGELFF.